One and the same sample provided the 32 T cell receptor beta chains below, sequenced in a study of T-cell reconstitution after alpha-beta-depleted transplantation in children listed by TCRdb under 2016. Libraries came from PCR. TCRdb names Illumina HiSeq 2500 as the instrument used. Molecular barcoding was employed in the preparation of TCR libraries, with unique molecular identifiers being used to normalize TCRbeta repertoire quantification. The public reads were run again by TCRdb, first through fastp at Q25 and then through MiXCR, and only productive beta chains were kept. Identical CDR3 proteins give one entry, which carries the most common genes and DNA. In all, the sample holds about 610,000 distinct CDR3 sequences, and roughly 10% of those were seen once. About 4.3% of the sample comes from the top ten. The sample in question was PBMCs from the stem cell graft donor, obtained from the stem cell graft. These receptors came from a human donor who donated a stem cell graft to a child with acute myeloid leukemia.

This clonotype was picked up a small number of times. The rearrangement joins TRBV18 to TRBJ2-7; 7 bases are shared with TRBD1. Germline V gene lookup returns CDR1 KGHSH and CDR2 LQKENI. CDR3 length: 14 amino acids. The V segment lost 5 bases and the J segment 3 bases; nucleotides outside the gene matches: 7. The CDR3 protein is CASSEHRDSYEQYF. The CDR3 DNA reads TGTGCCAGCTCAGAACACCGGGACAGCTACGAGCAGTACTTC.

This chain uses TRBV5-1 with TRBJ2-2; 9 bases are shared with TRBD2. Germline CDR1 is SGHRS and CDR2 is YFSETQ. V dropped 2 bases and J dropped 0; count of bases not matched to a gene: 17. The CDR3 runs 21 residues. The CDR3, as DNA: TGCGCCAGCAGCTTTCAGAAACTGGCTAGCGGGACCATCGCGAACACCGGGGAGCTGTTTTTT. Translated, it gives CASSFQKLASGTIANTGELFF.

This clonotype was counted ten times or more. J is TRBJ1-5 and V is TRBV10-3; D is unclear. Germline CDR1 reads ENHRY; CDR2 reads SYGVKD. CDR3 length equals 14 residues. The ends were cut back, 2 bases at V and 4 bases at J, with 9 bases in the middle. The CDR3 here is CAISETADNQPQHF. DNA for the CDR3: TGTGCCATCAGTGAGACAGCAGATAATCAGCCCCAGCATTTT.

This clonotype has just a few counts. V usage is TRBV11-1 and J usage is TRBJ1-2, with 9 positions matching TRBD1. Germline-derived CDR1 and CDR2 are SGHAT and FQDESV (reference sequence). The V gene end was trimmed by 0 bases and the J gene end by 5 bases; junction bases not matched to a gene: 19. The CDR3 totals 20 residues. CDR3 protein: CASSLAGSETGGALLYGYTF. In nucleotides, the CDR3 is TGTGCCAGCAGCTTAGCGGGTTCGGAGACAGGGGGAGCTCTGTTGTATGGCTACACCTTC.

This clonotype showed up many times. V usage is TRBV25-1 and J usage is TRBJ2-1, with D hard to call. With 6 bases removed from V and 6 bases from J, the gap between germline ends came to 15 bases. The CDR3 runs to 14 residues. Germline-derived CDR1 and CDR2 are MGHDK and SYGVNS. The CDR3 sequence: CASRVNYGTNEQFF. The CDR3 bases are TGTGCCAGCAGGGTAAACTACGGTACCAATGAGCAGTTCTTC.

The V and J genes are TRBV2 and TRBJ2-2; 8 nucleotides agree with TRBD2. The junction had 6 bases not matched to a gene; V was cut back by 2 bases and J by 4 bases. This CDR3 is 16 amino acids long. CDR1 is SNHLY and CDR2 is FYNNEI in the germline V gene. CDR3 bases: TGTGCCAGCAGTGAACCCCTAGCGGGCATCACCGGGGAGCTGTTTTTT. Protein sequence: CASSEPLAGITGELFF. Based on the CDR3 plus reference TRBV2 and TRBJ2-2, the full variable domain is EPEVTQTPSHQVTQMGQEVILRCVPISNHLYFYWYRQILGQKVEFLVSFYNNEISEKSEIFDDQFSVERPDGSNFTLKIRSTKLEDSAMYFCASSEPLAGITGELFFGEGSRLTVL.

This sequence joins TRBV4-3 and TRBJ2-2; D is possibly TRBD1 (5 bases). The ends were cut back, 0 bases at V and 6 bases at J, with 5 bases in the middle. Germline V CDR1 and CDR2: LGHNA, YSLEER. The CDR3 has 13 residues. CDR3 amino acids: CASSQDRAGELFF. CDR3 DNA: TGCGCCAGCAGCCAAGACAGGGCCGGGGAGCTGTTTTTT.

This clonotype was detected many times. The gene calls are TRBV20-1 and TRBJ2-3; D is possibly TRBD2 (6 bases). Germline values: CDR1 DFQATT, CDR2 SNEGSKA (reference sequence). This CDR3 has 14 residues. Trimming removed 6 bases at V and 2 bases at J, with 15 bases between. In DNA form, the CDR3 reads TGCAGTGCAGGCGGGACTGGGAACACAGATACGCAGTATTTT. Its translation: CSAGGTGNTDTQYF.

The gene calls are TRBV20-1 and TRBJ2-1; 7 nucleotides agree with TRBD2. Germline CDR1 and CDR2: DFQATT and SNEGSKA (reference sequence). The junction had 11 bases not matched to a gene; V was cut back by 3 bases and J by 0 bases. The CDR3 is 17 residues long. The DNA of the CDR3 is TGCAGTGCTAGTGAGCCAAAGAGCGGGATCTCCTACAATGAGCAGTTCTTC. Translating it yields CSASEPKSGISYNEQFF.

Concerning this clonotype itself: The conserved closing phenylalanine or tryptophan is absent in this CDR3, likely reflecting a read error. This CDR3 reads CASSPGLAGYNEQFC. The CDR3 nucleotides are TGCGCCAGCAGCCCCGGACTAGCGGGCTACAATGAGCAGTTCTGC. V and J are TRBV5-1 and TRBJ2-1; 11 bases agree with TRBD2. Germline V lookup: CDR1 SGHRS, CDR2 YFSETQ. Germline trimming cut 4 bases from V and 3 bases from J; bases unmatched to any gene: 3. This CDR3 is built from 15 residues.

This clonotype was counted between two and nine times. The chain recombines TRBV29-1 with TRBJ1-1, with D tentatively TRBD1 (6 bases). Trimming removed 5 bases at V and 5 bases at J, with 15 bases between. This CDR3 has 13 amino acids. The germline V gene has CDR1 SQVTM and CDR2 ANQGSEA. CDR3 DNA: TGCAGCGTTCGACCGGGGGCGATAACTGAAGCTTTCTTT. This encodes CSVRPGAITEAFF.

The chain has TRBV27 and TRBJ2-1; 8 nucleotides match TRBD1. The J segment lost 2 bases and the V segment lost 3 bases, leaving 3 bases of the junction unmatched. The CDR3 is made up of 15 amino acids. Germline V gives CDR1 MNHEY, CDR2 SMNVEV (reference sequence). The CDR3 reads CASSLDRETYNEQFF. DNA for the CDR3: TGTGCCAGCAGTTTGGACAGGGAAACCTACAATGAGCAGTTCTTC.

This clonotype was observed a few times. This chain links TRBV20-1 with TRBJ2-1; D perhaps matches TRBD2 (5 bases). CDR3 length equals 14 residues. CDR1 is DFQATT, CDR2 SNEGSKA, per germline (reference sequence). V was cut by 8 bases and J by 2 bases, with 16 bases left in between. The CDR3 coding sequence is TGCAGTCCTCTCGGGGTAGTGACCTACAATGAGCAGTTCTTC. Translating it yields CSPLGVVTYNEQFF.

This clonotype was picked up a small number of times. The chain couples TRBV29-1 to TRBJ2-3; TRBD2 aligns across 8 bases. Germline values: CDR1 SQVTM, CDR2 ANQGSEA. The CDR3 extends over 18 amino acids. After removal of 7 bases from V and 0 bases from J, the junction contained 18 bases not matched to a gene. CDR3 amino acids: CSGSTALAGRLSTDTQYF. CDR3 nucleotide sequence: TGCAGCGGTAGTACTGCTTTAGCGGGACGACTTAGCACAGATACGCAGTATTTT.

This clonotype was picked up a small number of times. The chain combines TRBV20-1 with TRBJ2-2; D tentatively reads TRBD1 or TRBD2 (5 bases each). The germline V gene has CDR1 DFQATT and CDR2 SNEGSKA (reference sequence). V shed 6 bases and J shed 13 bases, with 21 bases lying between them. CDR3 length: 13 residues. The CDR3 reads CSARDIVGVGLFF. As DNA, the CDR3 is TGCAGTGCGAGGGATATTGTGGGGGTCGGGCTGTTTTTT.

This clonotype was recorded at least ten times. This sequence joins TRBV28 and TRBJ1-2; 9 nucleotides agree with TRBD1. Germline V gene data show CDR1 as MDHEN and CDR2 as SYDVKM. V lost 5 bases, J lost 7 bases, and 5 bases stayed unmatched. CDR3 length: 13 amino acids. DNA of the CDR3: TGTGCCAGCAGTCTGGGACAGGGCCGTGGCTACACCTTC. Amino acid sequence: CASSLGQGRGYTF.

The V gene is TRBV6-5, the J gene TRBJ2-7; D not resolved. The CDR3 totals 13 residues. CDR1 is MNHEY, CDR2 SVGAGI, per germline. Trimming shortened V by 2 bases and J by 4 bases, and 9 bases separated the two germline ends. CDR3 in DNA: TGTGCCAGCAGTTACAACAGTGGATACGAGCAGTACTTC. Translating gives CASSYNSGYEQYF.

The chain uses TRBV20-1 and TRBJ2-3, with TRBD2 identical over 8 bases. V shed 0 bases and J 4 bases; nucleotides not matched to a gene: 6. Germline CDR1 is DFQATT and CDR2 is SNEGSKA (reference sequence). The CDR3 has 15 amino acids. CDR3 coding DNA: TGCAGTGCTAGAGACGGGAGGGGGAGGGCAGATACGCAGTATTTT. Protein: CSARDGRGRADTQYF.

The genes are TRBV4-3 and TRBJ1-1; unclear D gene. The germline V and J ends were trimmed by 0 bases and 6 bases, with 5 bases remaining between them. The CDR3 totals 12 residues. From germline, CDR1 is LGHNA and CDR2 YSLEER. The CDR3 sequence is CASSQDSPEAFF. The CDR3 region has the DNA TGCGCCAGCAGCCAAGATTCCCCTGAAGCTTTCTTT.

This clonotype turned up a few times. This chain uses TRBV20-1 with TRBJ2-7; 8 nucleotides match TRBD2. From germline, CDR1 is DFQATT and CDR2 SNEGSKA (reference sequence). J gave up 2 bases and V 4 bases, and 7 bases lay outside the gene matches. This CDR3 spans 14 amino acids. For the CDR3, the DNA is TGCAGTGCTACCAATCCGGGACTAGCCTACGAGCAGTACTTC. Encoded protein: CSATNPGLAYEQYF.

This clonotype has at least ten counts. This chain joins TRBV12-3 or TRBV12-4 and TRBJ2-3, with D possibly matching TRBD2 (6 bases). The CDR3 consists of 13 residues. The germline V and J ends were trimmed by 8 bases and 0 bases, with 9 bases remaining between them. The CDR3 region is CASGRGSTDTQYF. CDR3 bases: TGTGCCAGCGGGCGGGGTAGCACAGATACGCAGTATTTT.

V is TRBV20-1 and J is TRBJ2-7; possible D gene TRBD2, 6 bases. V was clipped by 1 base and J by 2 bases, with 9 bases between them. Germline CDR1 and CDR2: DFQATT and SNEGSKA (reference sequence). The CDR3 extends over 13 amino acids. CDR3 DNA: TGCAGTGCTAGAGTTACTAGCACCTACGAGCAGTACTTC. Amino acid sequence: CSARVTSTYEQYF.

This chain uses TRBV11-2 with TRBJ2-7; 8 bases match TRBD2. The length of the CDR3 is 14 residues. Per the germline V gene, CDR1 is SGHAT and CDR2 is FQNNGV. Trimming removed 6 bases from V and 0 bases from J; junction bases left unmatched: 4. The CDR3 reads CASSRSGNSYEQYF. CDR3 DNA: TGTGCCAGCAGTCGTAGCGGGAACTCCTACGAGCAGTACTTC.

The V and J genes are TRBV5-1 and TRBJ2-5; D gene unclear. Germline assignment: CDR1 SGHRS and CDR2 YFSETQ. The germline V and J ends were trimmed by 0 bases and 1 base, with 10 bases remaining between them. The length of the CDR3 is 15 residues. The CDR3 nucleotides read TGCGCCAGCAGCTTGGCCGGCGGCAGCCAAGAGACCCAGTACTTC. Protein product: CASSLAGGSQETQYF.

This clonotype was detected a few times. The chain employs TRBV4-3 and TRBJ2-7, with a tentative D call TRBD2 (5 bases). The CDR3 sequence is 14 residues long. V lost 1 base and J lost 5, with 12 bases in between. Germline-derived CDR1 and CDR2 are LGHNA and YSLEER. The CDR3 sequence is CASSQGLASDEQYF. The DNA for the CDR3 is TGCGCCAGCAGCCAAGGCCTAGCTTCGGACGAGCAGTACTTC.

There are many counts of this clonotype. CDR3 sequence: CASSYGGSSREQYF. CDR3 in DNA: TGTGCCAGCAGTTACGGCGGGAGCTCCAGGGAGCAGTACTTC. The chain uses TRBV6-5 and TRBJ2-7, with 7 positions matching TRBD2. CDR3 size: 14 residues. Germline V gene lookup returns CDR1 MNHEY and CDR2 SVGAGI. The V and J ends lost 2 bases and 7 bases, in that order; junction bases with no gene match: 8.

This clonotype was seen only a few times. This chain joins TRBV7-2 and TRBJ1-4, with D unclear. V dropped 3 bases and J dropped 7 bases, with 9 bases sitting between them. Germline V CDR1 and CDR2: SGHTA, FQGNSA. The CDR3 loop spans 13 amino acids. CDR3 sequence reads: CASSLNRVEKLFF. Here the CDR3 DNA reads TGTGCCAGCAGCTTGAATCGGGTTGAAAAACTGTTTTTT.

This clonotype was observed a handful of times. The chain is built from TRBV5-1 and TRBJ2-5; 7 bases are shared with TRBD2. Losses at the gene ends were 4 bases for V and 1 base for J; bases not matched to a gene: 16. The germline gives CDR1 SGHRS, CDR2 YFSETQ. This CDR3 spans 18 amino acids. CDR3 in amino acids: CASSPRLAVGDVQETQYF. The CDR3, as DNA: TGCGCCAGCAGCCCGCGCCTAGCGGTAGGGGATGTCCAAGAGACCCAGTACTTC.

Only a few counts were recorded for this clonotype. This rearrangement joins TRBV20-1 to TRBJ1-1; 10 bases agree with TRBD1. V gave up 1 base and J gave up 4 bases; unmatched junction bases: 12. The CDR3 loop spans 17 amino acids. From germline, CDR1 is DFQATT and CDR2 SNEGSKA (reference sequence). This chain's CDR3 is CSARGGQGTSMGTEAFF. CDR3 sequence (DNA): TGCAGTGCTAGAGGGGGACAGGGGACGTCGATGGGCACTGAAGCTTTCTTT.

The V call is TRBV20-1, the J call TRBJ2-1; D call uncertain. The V end lost 5 bases, the J end lost 3 bases, and 17 bases lay between the germline ends. This CDR3 contains 15 residues. Germline CDR1 is DFQATT and CDR2 is SNEGSKA (reference sequence). The CDR3 loop reads CSAFRTVGNYNEQFF. In DNA, the CDR3 is TGCAGTGCTTTTCGGACGGTGGGGAACTACAATGAGCAGTTCTTC.

This clonotype was seen many times. The V and J genes are TRBV6-5 and TRBJ2-2; 8 positions agree with TRBD2. CDR1 is MNHEY, CDR2 SVGAGI, per germline. CDR3 length: 15 residues. Germline trimming cut 2 bases from V and 7 bases from J; bases unmatched to any gene: 6. CDR3 bases: TGTGCCAGCAGTTACACGGGAGGGACCGTCGGGGAGCTGTTTTTT. Its protein product is CASSYTGGTVGELFF.

This clonotype has ten or more counts. The chain links TRBV2 to TRBJ2-1, with 9 bases fitting TRBD2. The junction had 5 bases not matched to a gene; V was cut back by 8 bases and J by 0 bases. CDR3 length: 15 amino acids. Germline CDR1 and CDR2: SNHLY and FYNNEI. CDR3 in DNA: TGTGCCAGCCGACTAGCGGCTAGCTCCTACAATGAGCAGTTCTTC. It is translated as CASRLAASSYNEQFF.